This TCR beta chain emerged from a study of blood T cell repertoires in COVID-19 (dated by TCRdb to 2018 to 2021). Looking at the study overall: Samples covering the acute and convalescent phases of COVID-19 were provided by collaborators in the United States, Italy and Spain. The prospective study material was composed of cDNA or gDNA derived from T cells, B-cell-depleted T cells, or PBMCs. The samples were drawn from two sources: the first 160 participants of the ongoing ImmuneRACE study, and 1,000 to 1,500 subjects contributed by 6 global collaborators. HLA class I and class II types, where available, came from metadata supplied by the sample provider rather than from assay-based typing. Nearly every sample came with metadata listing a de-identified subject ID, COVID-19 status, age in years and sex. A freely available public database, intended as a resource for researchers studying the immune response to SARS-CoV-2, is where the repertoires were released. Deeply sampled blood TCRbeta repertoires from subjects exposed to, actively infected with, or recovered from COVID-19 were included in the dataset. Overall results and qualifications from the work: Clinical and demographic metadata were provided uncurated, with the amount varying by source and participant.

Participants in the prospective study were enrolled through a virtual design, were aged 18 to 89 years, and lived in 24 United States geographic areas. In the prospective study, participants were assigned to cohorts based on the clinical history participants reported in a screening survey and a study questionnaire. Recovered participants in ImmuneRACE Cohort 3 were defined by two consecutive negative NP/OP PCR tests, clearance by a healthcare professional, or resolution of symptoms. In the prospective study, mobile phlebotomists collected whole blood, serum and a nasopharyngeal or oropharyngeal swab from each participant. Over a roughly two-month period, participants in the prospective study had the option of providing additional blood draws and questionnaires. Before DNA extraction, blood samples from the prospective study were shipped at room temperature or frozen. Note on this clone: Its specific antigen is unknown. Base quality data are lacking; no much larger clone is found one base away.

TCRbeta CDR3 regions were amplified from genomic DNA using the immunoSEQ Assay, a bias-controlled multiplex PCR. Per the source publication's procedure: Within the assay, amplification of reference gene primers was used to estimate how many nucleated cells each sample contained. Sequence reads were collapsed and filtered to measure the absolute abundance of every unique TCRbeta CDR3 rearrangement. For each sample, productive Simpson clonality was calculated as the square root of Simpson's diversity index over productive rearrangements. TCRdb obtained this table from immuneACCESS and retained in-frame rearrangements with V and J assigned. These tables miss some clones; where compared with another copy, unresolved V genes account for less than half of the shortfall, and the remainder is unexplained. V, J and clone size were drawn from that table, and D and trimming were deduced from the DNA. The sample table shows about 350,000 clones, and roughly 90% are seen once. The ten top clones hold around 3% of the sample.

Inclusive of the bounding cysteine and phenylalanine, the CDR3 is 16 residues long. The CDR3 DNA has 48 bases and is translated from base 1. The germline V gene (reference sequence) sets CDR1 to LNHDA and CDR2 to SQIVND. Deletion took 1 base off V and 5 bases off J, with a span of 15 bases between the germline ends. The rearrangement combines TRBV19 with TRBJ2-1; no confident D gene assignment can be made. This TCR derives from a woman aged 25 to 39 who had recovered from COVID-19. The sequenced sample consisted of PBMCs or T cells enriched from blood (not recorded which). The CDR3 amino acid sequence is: CASSIASARFNNEQFF. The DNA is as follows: TGTGCCAGTAGTATAGCTTCGGCGAGGTTCAACAATGAGCAGTTCTTC. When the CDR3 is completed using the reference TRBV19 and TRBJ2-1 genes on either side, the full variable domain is DGGITQSPKYLFRKEGQNVTLSCEQNLNHDAMYWYRQDPGQGLRLIYYSQIVNDFQKGDIAEGYSVSREKKESFPLTVTSAQKNPTAFYLCASSIASARFNNEQFFGPGTRLTVL.